Here is one T cell receptor beta chain with its context. This specimen comes from a study of blood T cell repertoires in COVID-19. Study-level background: Acute and convalescent COVID-19 samples came from the United States, Italy and Spain. The cDNA or gDNA used as material had been derived from T cells, B-cell-depleted T cells, or PBMCs.

There are 14 residues in the CDR3. Trimming left V 2 bases short and J 4 bases short, with 9 bases between. Germline CDR1 and CDR2: LGHNA and YSLEER. TCRdb keeps only in-frame clones here, not all; method: immunoSEQ multiplex PCR. The sample carries around 100,000 clones, over 75% recorded once. Sequencing used peripheral blood. The rearrangement uses TRBV4-3 and TRBJ1-5; D remains unclear. The receptor's source is a human donor in a cohort sampled during active or convalescent COVID-19. The CDR3 sequence: CASSQLGRNQPQHF. The CDR3 DNA sequence: TGCGCCAGCAGCCAATTGGGGAGGAATCAGCCCCAGCATTTT.